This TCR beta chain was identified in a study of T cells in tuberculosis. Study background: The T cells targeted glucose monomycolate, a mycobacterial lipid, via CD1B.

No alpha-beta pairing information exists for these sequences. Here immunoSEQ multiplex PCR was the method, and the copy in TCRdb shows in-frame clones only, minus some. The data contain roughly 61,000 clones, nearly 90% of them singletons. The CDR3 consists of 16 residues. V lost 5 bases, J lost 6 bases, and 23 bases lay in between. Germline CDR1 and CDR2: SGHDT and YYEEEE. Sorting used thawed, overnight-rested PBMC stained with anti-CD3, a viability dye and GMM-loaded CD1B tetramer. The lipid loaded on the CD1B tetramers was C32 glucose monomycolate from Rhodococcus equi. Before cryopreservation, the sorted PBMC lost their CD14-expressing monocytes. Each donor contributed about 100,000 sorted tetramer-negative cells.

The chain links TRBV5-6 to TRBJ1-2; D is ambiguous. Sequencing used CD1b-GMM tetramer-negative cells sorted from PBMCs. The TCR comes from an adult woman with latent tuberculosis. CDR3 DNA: TGTGCCAGCAGTCCGGGAGGAGGGCTTTTTAAGGATGGCTACACCTTC. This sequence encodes CASSPGGGLFKDGYTF.